The rows below give T cell receptor beta chains drawn from one sample of a study of blood T cell repertoires in COVID-19. Data came from immunoSEQ multiplex PCR; TCRdb stores just in-frame clones and leaves some out. This sample yields about 76,000 clones, of which around 86% are seen a single time; around 12% belongs to the top ten. Sequences were obtained from peripheral blood. These receptors all come from a human donor in a cohort sampled during active COVID-19. Each CDR3 is given with its conserved first and last residue. Fields, in order: V gene, CDR3 length, clone size, D gene, J gene, CDR3 protein, CDR3 DNA. A D gene is named only where the DNA matches it firmly. A clone size is listed for some rows: how often the clone was seen (once, few, many), or a class if it is expanded.

V gene: TRBV1; CDR3 length: 18; clone size: .; D gene: .; J gene: TRBJ1-1; CDR3 protein: CTSSQDLEGTGVNTEAFF; CDR3 DNA: TGCACCAGCAGCCAAGATCTCGAGGGGACAGGTGTGAACACTGAAGCTTTCTTT
V gene: TRBV5-1; CDR3 length: 16; clone size: .; D gene: TRBD1; J gene: TRBJ1-1; CDR3 protein: CASNPVGQDRGTEAFF; CDR3 DNA: TGCGCCAGCAACCCCGTCGGACAGGATCGCGGCACTGAAGCTTTCTTT
V gene: TRBV18; CDR3 length: 13; clone size: .; D gene: .; J gene: TRBJ2-5; CDR3 protein: CASSPLEAETQYF; CDR3 DNA: TGTGCCAGCTCACCACTGGAAGCGGAGACCCAGTACTTC
V gene: TRBV5-4; CDR3 length: 13; clone size: few; D gene: .; J gene: TRBJ1-2; CDR3 protein: CASSVDSNYGYTF; CDR3 DNA: TGTGCCAGCAGCGTAGACAGTAACTATGGCTACACCTTC
V gene: TRBV5-1; CDR3 length: 14; clone size: .; D gene: TRBD1; J gene: TRBJ2-1; CDR3 protein: CASSSLRQGNEQFF; CDR3 DNA: TGCGCCAGCAGCTCACTTCGACAGGGGAATGAGCAGTTCTTC
V gene: TRBV5-4; CDR3 length: 15; clone size: few; D gene: TRBD1; J gene: TRBJ1-6; CDR3 protein: CASSLDRGYNSPLHF; CDR3 DNA: TGTGCCAGCAGCTTGGACAGGGGCTATAATTCACCCCTCCACTTT
V gene: TRBV2; CDR3 length: 12; clone size: .; D gene: .; J gene: TRBJ2-3; CDR3 protein: CASTLLTDTQYF; CDR3 DNA: TGTGCCAGCACCTTACTAACAGATACGCAGTATTTT
V gene: TRBV7-2; CDR3 length: 13; clone size: .; D gene: .; J gene: TRBJ2-2; CDR3 protein: CASSLRGPGELFF; CDR3 DNA: TGTGCCAGCAGCTTACGAGGGCCCGGGGAGCTGTTTTTT
V gene: TRBV19; CDR3 length: 19; clone size: .; D gene: .; J gene: TRBJ2-6; CDR3 protein: CASTREGGWDHSGANVLTF; CDR3 DNA: TGTGCCAGTACCCGAGAGGGGGGGTGGGATCACTCTGGGGCCAACGTCCTGACTTTC
V gene: TRBV9; CDR3 length: 15; clone size: .; D gene: TRBD2; J gene: TRBJ2-1; CDR3 protein: CASSPQVASGGEQFF; CDR3 DNA: TGTGCCAGCAGCCCCCAGGTTGCTAGCGGGGGTGAGCAGTTCTTC
V gene: TRBV5-1; CDR3 length: 14; clone size: .; D gene: .; J gene: TRBJ1-1; CDR3 protein: CASMRGRGNTEAFF; CDR3 DNA: TGCGCCAGCATGCGTGGCCGGGGTAACACTGAAGCTTTCTTT
V gene: TRBV5-5; CDR3 length: 16; clone size: few; D gene: TRBD1; J gene: TRBJ1-2; CDR3 protein: CASLIAPATGNYGYTF; CDR3 DNA: TGTGCCAGCTTAATCGCCCCAGCGACAGGGAACTATGGCTACACCTTC
V gene: TRBV7-2; CDR3 length: 15; clone size: .; D gene: .; J gene: TRBJ1-5; CDR3 protein: CASSLSVGVNQPQHF; CDR3 DNA: TGTGCCAGCAGCTTATCGGTAGGGGTAAATCAGCCCCAGCATTTT
V gene: TRBV3-1/TRBV3-2; CDR3 length: 14; clone size: once; D gene: .; J gene: TRBJ1-2; CDR3 protein: CASSQGDRTNGYTF; CDR3 DNA: TGTGCCAGCAGCCAAGGAGACAGAACTAATGGCTACACCTTC
V gene: TRBV2; CDR3 length: 14; clone size: few; D gene: TRBD2; J gene: TRBJ2-7; CDR3 protein: CASRGLVQGPTRDF; CDR3 DNA: TGTGCCAGCAGGGGACTAGTTCAAGGCCCTACCCGGGACTTC
V gene: TRBV18; CDR3 length: 14; clone size: .; D gene: .; J gene: TRBJ1-1; CDR3 protein: CASSHSSREGTAFF; CDR3 DNA: TGTGCCAGCTCACACTCGAGCAGGGAAGGAACAGCTTTCTTT
V gene: TRBV7-2; CDR3 length: 14; clone size: .; D gene: .; J gene: TRBJ2-1; CDR3 protein: CASSLVAVGNEQFF; CDR3 DNA: TGTGCCAGCAGCTTAGTGGCGGTTGGCAATGAGCAGTTCTTC